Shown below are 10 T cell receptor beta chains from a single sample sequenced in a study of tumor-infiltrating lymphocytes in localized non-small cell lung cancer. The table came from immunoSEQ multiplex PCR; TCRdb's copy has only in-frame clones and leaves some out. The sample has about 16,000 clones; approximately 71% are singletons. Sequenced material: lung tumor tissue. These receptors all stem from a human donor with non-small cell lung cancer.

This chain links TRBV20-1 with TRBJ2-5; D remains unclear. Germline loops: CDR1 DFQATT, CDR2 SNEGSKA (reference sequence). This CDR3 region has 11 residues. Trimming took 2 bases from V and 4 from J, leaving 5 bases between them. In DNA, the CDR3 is TGCAGTGCTAGACGATTAGAGACCCAGTACTTC. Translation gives CSARRLETQYF.

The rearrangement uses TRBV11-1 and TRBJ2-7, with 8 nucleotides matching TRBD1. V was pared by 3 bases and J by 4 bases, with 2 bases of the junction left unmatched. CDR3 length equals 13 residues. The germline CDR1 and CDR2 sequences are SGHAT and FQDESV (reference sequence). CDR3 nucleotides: TGTGCCAGCAGCTTTCGGGACAGGTACGAGCAGTACTTC. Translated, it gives CASSFRDRYEQYF.

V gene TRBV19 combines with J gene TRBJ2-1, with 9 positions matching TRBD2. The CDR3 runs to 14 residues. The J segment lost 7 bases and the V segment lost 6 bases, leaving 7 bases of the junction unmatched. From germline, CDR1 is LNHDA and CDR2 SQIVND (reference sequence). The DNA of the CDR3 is TGTGCCAGTAGCCTAGCGGGACGGAGTAATGAGCAGTTCTTC. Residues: CASSLAGRSNEQFF. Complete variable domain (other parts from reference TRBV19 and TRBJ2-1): DGGITQSPKYLFRKEGQNVTLSCEQNLNHDAMYWYRQDPGQGLRLIYYSQIVNDFQKGDIAEGYSVSREKKESFPLTVTSAQKNPTAFYLCASSLAGRSNEQFFGPGTRLTVL.

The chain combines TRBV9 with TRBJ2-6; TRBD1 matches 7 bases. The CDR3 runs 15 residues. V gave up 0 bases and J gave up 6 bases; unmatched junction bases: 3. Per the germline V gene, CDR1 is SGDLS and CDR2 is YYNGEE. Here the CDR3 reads CASSVDGTVANVLTF. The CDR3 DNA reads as TGTGCCAGCAGCGTAGACGGGACAGTGGCCAACGTCCTGACTTTC.

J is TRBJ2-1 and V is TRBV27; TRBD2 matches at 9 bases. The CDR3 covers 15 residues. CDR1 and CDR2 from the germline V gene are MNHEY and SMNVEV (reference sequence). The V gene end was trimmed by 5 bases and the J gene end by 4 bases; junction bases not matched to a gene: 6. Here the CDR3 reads CASSALAGPYNEQFF. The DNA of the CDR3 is TGTGCCAGCAGTGCTCTAGCGGGGCCATACAATGAGCAGTTCTTC.

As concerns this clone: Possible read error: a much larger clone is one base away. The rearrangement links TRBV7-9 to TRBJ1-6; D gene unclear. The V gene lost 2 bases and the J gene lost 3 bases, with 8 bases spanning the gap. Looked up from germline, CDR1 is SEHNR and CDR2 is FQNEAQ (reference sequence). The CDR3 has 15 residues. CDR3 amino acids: CASSLSLDYNSPLHF. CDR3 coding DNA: TGTGCCAGCAGCTTATCGCTAGACTATAATTCACCCCTCCACTTT.

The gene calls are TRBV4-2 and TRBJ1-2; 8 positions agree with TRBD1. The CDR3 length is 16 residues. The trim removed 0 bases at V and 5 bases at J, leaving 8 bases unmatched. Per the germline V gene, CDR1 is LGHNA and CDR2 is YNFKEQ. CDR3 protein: CASSQDPQGATYGYTF. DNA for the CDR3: TGTGCCAGCAGCCAAGACCCCCAGGGGGCGACATATGGCTACACCTTC.

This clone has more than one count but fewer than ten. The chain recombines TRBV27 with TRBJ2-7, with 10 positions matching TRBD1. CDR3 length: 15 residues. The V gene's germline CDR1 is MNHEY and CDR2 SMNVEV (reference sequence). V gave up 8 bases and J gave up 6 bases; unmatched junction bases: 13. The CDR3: CASLPRTGGEGEQYF. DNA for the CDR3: TGTGCCAGCCTTCCTAGGACAGGGGGAGAAGGCGAGCAGTACTTC.

The CDR3 spells CASSLGPVGSNEKLFF. The CDR3 nucleotides read TGTGCCAGCAGCTTAGGGCCCGTAGGGTCTAATGAAAAACTGTTTTTT. This chain joins TRBV7-2 and TRBJ1-4, with D unclear. The CDR3 is 16 amino acids. Germline V gene lookup returns CDR1 SGHTA and CDR2 FQGNSA. The V gene lost 1 base and the J gene lost 3 bases, with 12 bases spanning the gap.

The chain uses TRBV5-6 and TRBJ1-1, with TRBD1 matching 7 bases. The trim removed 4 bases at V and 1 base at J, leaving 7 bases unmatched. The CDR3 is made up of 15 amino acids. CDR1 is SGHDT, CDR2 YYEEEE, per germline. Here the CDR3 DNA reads TGTGCCAGCAGCGGACGACAGGGACAGAACACTGAAGCTTTCTTT. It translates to CASSGRQGQNTEAFF.